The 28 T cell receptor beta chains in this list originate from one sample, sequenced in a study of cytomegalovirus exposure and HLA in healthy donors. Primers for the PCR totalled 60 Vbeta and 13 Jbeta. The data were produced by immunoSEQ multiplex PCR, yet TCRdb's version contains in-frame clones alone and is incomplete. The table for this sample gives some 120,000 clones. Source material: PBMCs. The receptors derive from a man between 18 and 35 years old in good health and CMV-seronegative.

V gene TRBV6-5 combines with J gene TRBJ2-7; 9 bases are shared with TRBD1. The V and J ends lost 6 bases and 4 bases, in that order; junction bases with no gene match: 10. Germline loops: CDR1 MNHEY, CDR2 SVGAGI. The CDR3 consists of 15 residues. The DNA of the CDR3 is TGTGCCAGCAGCCCCATGGGACAGGGATTATACGAGCAGTACTTC. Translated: CASSPMGQGLYEQYF.

The DNA for the CDR3 is TGTGCCAGCAGCTTAGTGCGGATGAAGACCGGGACAGTGTCCTACGAGCAGTACTTC. It is translated as CASSLVRMKTGTVSYEQYF. V gene TRBV7-2 combines with J gene TRBJ2-7, with 7 bases matching TRBD1. Trimming removed 1 base from V and 1 base from J; junction bases left unmatched: 16. The germline V gene has CDR1 SGHTA and CDR2 FQGNSA. The CDR3 extends over 19 amino acids.

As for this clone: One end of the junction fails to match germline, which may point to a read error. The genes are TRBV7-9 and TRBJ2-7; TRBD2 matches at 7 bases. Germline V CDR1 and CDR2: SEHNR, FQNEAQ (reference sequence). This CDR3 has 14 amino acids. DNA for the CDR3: TGTGCCGGCAGCTCCACTAGCGCCTCCTACGAGCAGTACTTC. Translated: CAGSSTSASYEQYF.

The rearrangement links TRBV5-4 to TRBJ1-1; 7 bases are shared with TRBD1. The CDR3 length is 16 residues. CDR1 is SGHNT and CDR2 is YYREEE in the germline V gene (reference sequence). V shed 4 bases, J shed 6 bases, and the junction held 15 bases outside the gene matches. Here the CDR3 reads CASSQDRVKVLAEAFF. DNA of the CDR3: TGTGCCAGCAGCCAAGACAGGGTCAAGGTCTTAGCTGAAGCTTTCTTT.

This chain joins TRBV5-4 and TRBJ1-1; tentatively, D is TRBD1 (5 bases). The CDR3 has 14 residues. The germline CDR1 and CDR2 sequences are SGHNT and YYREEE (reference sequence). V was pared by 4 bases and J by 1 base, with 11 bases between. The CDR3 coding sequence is TGTGCCAGCAGCCCCCGGGGGGGGAACACTGAAGCTTTCTTT. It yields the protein CASSPRGGNTEAFF.

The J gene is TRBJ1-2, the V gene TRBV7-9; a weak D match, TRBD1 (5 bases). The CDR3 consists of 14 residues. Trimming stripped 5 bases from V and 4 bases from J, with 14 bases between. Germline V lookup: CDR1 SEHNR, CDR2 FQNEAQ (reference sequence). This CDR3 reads CASSPGPLPYGYTF. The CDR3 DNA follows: TGTGCCAGCAGCCCAGGGCCATTGCCCTATGGCTACACCTTC.

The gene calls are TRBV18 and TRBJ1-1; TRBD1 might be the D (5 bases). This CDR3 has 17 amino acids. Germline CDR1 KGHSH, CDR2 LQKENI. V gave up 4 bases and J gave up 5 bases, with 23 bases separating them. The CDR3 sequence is CASSHLQEPTKGTEAFF. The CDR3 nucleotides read TGTGCCAGCTCACACCTACAGGAACCGACCAAAGGGACTGAAGCTTTCTTT. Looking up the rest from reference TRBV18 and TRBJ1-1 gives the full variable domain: NAGVMQNPRHLVRRRGQEARLRCSPMKGHSHVYWYRQLPEEGLKFMVYLQKENIIDESGMPKERFSAEFPKEGPSILRIQQVVRGDSAAYFCASSHLQEPTKGTEAFFGQGTRLTVV.

The CDR3 DNA follows: TGTGCCAGCAGCGTAGAGGAGCGGGGCTGGGGGAATGAGCAGTTCTTC. Encoded protein: CASSVEERGWGNEQFF. V is TRBV9 and J is TRBJ2-1; TRBD2 aligns across 7 bases. V shed 0 bases, J shed 7 bases, and the junction held 10 bases outside the gene matches. The CDR3 length is 16 residues. The germline CDR1 and CDR2 sequences are SGDLS and YYNGEE.

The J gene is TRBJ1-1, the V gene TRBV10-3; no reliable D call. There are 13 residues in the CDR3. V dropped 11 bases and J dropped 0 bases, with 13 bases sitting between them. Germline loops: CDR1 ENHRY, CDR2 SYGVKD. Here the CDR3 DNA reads TGTGCCGCCGAGGGTAGAATGAACACTGAAGCTTTCTTT. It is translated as CAAEGRMNTEAFF.

The CDR3 is CASTLRTPAVQYF. The CDR3, as DNA: TGTGCCAGCACCCTTAGGACACCGGCGGTGCAGTACTTC. The rearrangement uses TRBV5-6 and TRBJ2-7, with D tentatively TRBD1 (5 bases). The V end was cut by 6 bases, the J end by 9 bases, with 19 bases between. This CDR3 region has 13 residues. The V gene's germline CDR1 is SGHDT and CDR2 YYEEEE.

The CDR3 DNA is TGTGCCAGCAGCTTTTCGGGGGGCACAGATACGCAGTATTTT. It is translated as CASSFSGGTDTQYF. This rearrangement joins TRBV7-8 to TRBJ2-3, with a weak D call TRBD2 (6 bases). The germline V gene encodes CDR1 SGHVS and CDR2 FQNEAQ. The CDR3 runs to 14 residues. Trimming shortened V by 3 bases and J by 1 base, and 8 bases separated the two germline ends. Full variable domain (missing parts from reference TRBV7-8 and TRBJ2-3): GAGVSQSPRYKVAKRGQDVALRCDPISGHVSLFWYQQALGQGPEFLTYFQNEAQLDKSGLPSDRFFAERPEGSVSTLKIQRTQQEDSAVYLCASSFSGGTDTQYFGPGTRLTVL.

This chain's CDR3 is CATSSNPTEAFF. The CDR3 nucleotides read TGTGCCACCAGCAGTAATCCCACTGAAGCTTTCTTT. J is TRBJ1-1 and V is TRBV15; unclear D gene. The CDR3 contains 12 residues. The V end lost 3 bases, the J end lost 4 bases, and 6 bases lay between the germline ends. Germline loops: CDR1 LNHNV, CDR2 YYDKDF (reference sequence).

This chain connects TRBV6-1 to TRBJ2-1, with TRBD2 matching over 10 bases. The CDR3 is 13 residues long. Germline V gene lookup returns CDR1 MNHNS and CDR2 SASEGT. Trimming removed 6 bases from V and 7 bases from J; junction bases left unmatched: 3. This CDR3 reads CASRLAGSNEQFF. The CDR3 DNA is TGTGCCAGCAGACTAGCGGGAAGTAATGAGCAGTTCTTC.

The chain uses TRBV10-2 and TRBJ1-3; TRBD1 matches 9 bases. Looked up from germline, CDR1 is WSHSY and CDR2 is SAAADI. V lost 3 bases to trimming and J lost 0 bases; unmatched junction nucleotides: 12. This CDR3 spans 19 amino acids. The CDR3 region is CASSEQGQGNPNSGNTIYF. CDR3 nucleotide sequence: TGCGCCAGCAGTGAACAGGGACAGGGAAACCCTAACTCTGGAAACACCATATATTTT.

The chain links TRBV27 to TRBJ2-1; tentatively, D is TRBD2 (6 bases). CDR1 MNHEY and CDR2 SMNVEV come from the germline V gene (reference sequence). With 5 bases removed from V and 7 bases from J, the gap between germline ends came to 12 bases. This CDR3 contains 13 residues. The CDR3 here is CASSPRGRNEQFF. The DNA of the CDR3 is TGTGCCAGCAGTCCCAGAGGGAGGAATGAGCAGTTCTTC.

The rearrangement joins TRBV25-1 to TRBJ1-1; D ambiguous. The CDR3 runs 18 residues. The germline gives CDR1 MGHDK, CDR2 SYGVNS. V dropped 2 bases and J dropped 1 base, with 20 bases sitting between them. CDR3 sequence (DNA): TGTGCCAGCAGTGAAACGTTACAGCGGGGATTGTCGAACACTGAAGCTTTCTTT. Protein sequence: CASSETLQRGLSNTEAFF.

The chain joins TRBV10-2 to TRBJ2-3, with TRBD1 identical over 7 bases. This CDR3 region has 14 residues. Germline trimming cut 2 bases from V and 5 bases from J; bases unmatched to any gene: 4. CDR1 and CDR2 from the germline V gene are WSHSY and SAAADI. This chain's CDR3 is CASSEKGARDTQYF. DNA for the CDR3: TGCGCCAGCAGTGAGAAGGGGGCGAGAGATACGCAGTATTTT.

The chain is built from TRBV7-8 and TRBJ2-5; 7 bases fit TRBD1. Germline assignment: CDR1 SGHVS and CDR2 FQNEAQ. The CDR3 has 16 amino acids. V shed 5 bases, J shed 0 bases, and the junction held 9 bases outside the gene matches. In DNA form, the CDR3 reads TGTGCCAGCAGCAGCTTCGAGGGGGCCTACCAAGAGACCCAGTACTTC. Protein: CASSSFEGAYQETQYF.

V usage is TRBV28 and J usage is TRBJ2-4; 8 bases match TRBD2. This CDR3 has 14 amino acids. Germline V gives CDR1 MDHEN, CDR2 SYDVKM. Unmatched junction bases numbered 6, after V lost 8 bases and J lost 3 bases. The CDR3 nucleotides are TGTGCCAGCTGCGGGGGGCTGGGCAAAAACATTCAGTACTTC. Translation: CASCGGLGKNIQYF.

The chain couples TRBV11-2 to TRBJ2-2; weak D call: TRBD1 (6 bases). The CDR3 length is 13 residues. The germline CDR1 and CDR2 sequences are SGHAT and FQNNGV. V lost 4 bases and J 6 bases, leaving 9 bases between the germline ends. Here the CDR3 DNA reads TGTGCCAGCAGCTCTCAGGGGCCCGGGGAGCTGTTTTTT. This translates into CASSSQGPGELFF.

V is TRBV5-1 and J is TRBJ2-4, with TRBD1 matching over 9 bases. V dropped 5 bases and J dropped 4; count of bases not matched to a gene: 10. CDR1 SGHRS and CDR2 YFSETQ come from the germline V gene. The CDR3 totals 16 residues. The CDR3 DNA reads TGCGCCAGCAGTTCGGGGATGGACAGGGGTAAAAACATTCAGTACTTC. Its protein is CASSSGMDRGKNIQYF.

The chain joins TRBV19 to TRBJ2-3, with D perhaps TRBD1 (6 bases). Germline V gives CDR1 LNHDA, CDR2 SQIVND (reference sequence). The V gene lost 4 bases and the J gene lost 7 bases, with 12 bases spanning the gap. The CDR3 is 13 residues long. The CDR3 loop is CASSSLQGNTQYF. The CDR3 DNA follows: TGTGCCAGTAGTAGTCTGCAGGGGAATACGCAGTATTTT.

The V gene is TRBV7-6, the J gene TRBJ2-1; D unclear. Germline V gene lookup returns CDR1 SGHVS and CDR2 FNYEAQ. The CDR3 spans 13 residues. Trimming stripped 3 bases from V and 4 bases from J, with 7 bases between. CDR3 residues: CASSFQAYNEQFF. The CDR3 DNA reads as TGTGCCAGCAGCTTTCAGGCTTACAATGAGCAGTTCTTC.

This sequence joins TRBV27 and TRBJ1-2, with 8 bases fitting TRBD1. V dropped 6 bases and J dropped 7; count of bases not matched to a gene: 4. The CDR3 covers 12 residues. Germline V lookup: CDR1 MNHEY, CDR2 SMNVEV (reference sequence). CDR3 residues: CASRDRVVGYTF. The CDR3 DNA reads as TGTGCCAGCAGGGACAGGGTGGTTGGCTACACCTTC.

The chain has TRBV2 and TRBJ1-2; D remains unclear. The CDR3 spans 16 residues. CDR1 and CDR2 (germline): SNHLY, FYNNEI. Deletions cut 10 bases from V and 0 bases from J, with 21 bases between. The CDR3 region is CAITGSLTQANYGYTF. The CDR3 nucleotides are TGTGCCATCACTGGGTCACTAACCCAAGCTAACTATGGCTACACCTTC.

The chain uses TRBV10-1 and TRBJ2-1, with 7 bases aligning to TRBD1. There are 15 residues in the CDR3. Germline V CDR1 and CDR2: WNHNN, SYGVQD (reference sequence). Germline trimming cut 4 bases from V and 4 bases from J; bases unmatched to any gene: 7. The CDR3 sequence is CASSARGTKYNEQFF. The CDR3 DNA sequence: TGCGCCAGCAGTGCCAGGGGGACGAAGTACAATGAGCAGTTCTTC.

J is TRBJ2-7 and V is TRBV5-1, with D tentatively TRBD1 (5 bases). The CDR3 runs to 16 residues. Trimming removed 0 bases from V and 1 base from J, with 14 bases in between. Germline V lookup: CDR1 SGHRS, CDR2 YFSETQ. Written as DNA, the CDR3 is TGCGCCAGCAGCTTGGTCGTCGGGCAGGGATCCTACGAGCAGTACTTC. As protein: CASSLVVGQGSYEQYF.

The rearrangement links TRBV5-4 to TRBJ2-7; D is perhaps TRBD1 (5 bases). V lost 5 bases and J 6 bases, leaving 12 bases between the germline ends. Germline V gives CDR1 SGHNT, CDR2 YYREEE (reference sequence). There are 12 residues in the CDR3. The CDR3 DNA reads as TGTGCCAGCAGGAGTGGGGCTGGCGAGCAGTACTTC. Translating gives CASRSGAGEQYF.